These 8 T cell receptor beta chains were all obtained from the same sample, sequenced in a study of tumor and adjacent non-tumor tissue in lung cancer. The library came from three nested PCR rounds adapted from ARM-PCR protocols. MiXCR, applied by TCRdb to the multiplex PCR reads, yields one record per CDR3 protein. The sample consists of 75,000 to 95,000 distinct CDR3 sequences, around 77% of them appearing once. No cell sorting was done before RNA was extracted from the tissue. Sequenced material: lung tumor tissue. These receptors originate from a woman between 40 and 55 years old with non-small cell lung cancer.

Details on this clonotype: One base away lies a much larger clone, so this may be a sequencing read error. V gene TRBV20-1 combines with J gene TRBJ2-5; either TRBD1 or TRBD2 may fit D (6 bases each). The CDR3 contains 14 residues. The germline gives CDR1 DFQATT, CDR2 SNEGSKA (reference sequence). This CDR3 reads CSGWGAIGQENQYF. The DNA for the CDR3 is TGCAGTGGCTGGGGGGCTATAGGCCAAGAGAACCAGTACTTC.

Notes on this clonotype: The junction differs from germline at one of its ends, possibly a read error. J is TRBJ1-5 and V is TRBV7-8; 10 bases align to TRBD1. This CDR3 region has 16 residues. Germline loops: CDR1 SGHVS, CDR2 FQNEAQ. CDR3 bases: TGTGTCAGCAGTCGACAGGGGGCTTATAGCAGTCAGCCCCAGCATTTT. Amino acids: CVSSRQGAYSSQPQHF.

Points on this clonotype: Because the CDR3 is missing its conserved closing phenylalanine or tryptophan, this is likely a read error. It is unclear where the CDR3 begins or ends on the DNA, so no DNA is shown, and the CDR3 is as TCRdb lists it. The V call is TRBV5-1, the J call TRBJ2-1; TRBD1, the table's D call, lacks a check against the DNA. The CDR3 is 16 residues long, ends included. Germline loops: CDR1 SGHRS, CDR2 YFSETQ. The CDR3 protein is CARSLTPDRGDNEQSL.

In regard to this clonotype: The germline gene is not matched at one end of the junction; a read error may be the cause. J is TRBJ1-6 and V is TRBV7-9; D remains ambiguous. CDR3 length: 16 amino acids. CDR1 and CDR2 from the germline V gene are SEHNR and FQNEAQ (reference sequence). CDR3 in DNA: TGTGCCAGCAACTTAGGCGTTGGCTCCTATAATTCACCCCTCCACTTT. It encodes CASNLGVGSYNSPLHF. The full variable domain, rest sourced from reference TRBV7-9 and TRBJ1-6, is DTGVSQNPRHKITKRGQNVTFRCDPISEHNRLYWYRQTLGQGPEFLTYFQNEAQLEKSRLLSDRFSAERPKGSFSTLEIQRTEQGDSAMYLCASNLGVGSYNSPLHFGNGTRLTVT.

On this clonotype: One end of the junction varies from germline; a read error may be responsible. V usage is TRBV29-1 and J usage is TRBJ2-3, with D uncertain. This CDR3 contains 11 residues. The germline gives CDR1 SQVTM, CDR2 ANQGSEA. The CDR3 spells CSAPSEDTQYF. Written as DNA, the CDR3 is TGCAGCGCACCTTCTGAAGATACCCAGTATTTT.

The CDR3 nucleotides read TGTGTCAACCGTGGGGGAGAAGCTGAAGCTTTCTTT. This codes for CVNRGGEAEAFF. The chain has TRBV6-6 and TRBJ1-1, with D maybe TRBD1 (5 bases). This CDR3 is built from 12 residues. The germline CDR1 and CDR2 sequences are MNHNY and SVGAGI (reference sequence).

The gene calls are TRBV20-1 and TRBJ2-5; D gene uncertain. CDR1 is DFQATT and CDR2 is SNEGSKA in the germline V gene (reference sequence). The CDR3 runs 11 residues. The CDR3 spells CTASPQETQYF. CDR3 nucleotides: TGCACTGCCTCCCCGCAAGAGACCCAGTACTTC.

The chain is built from TRBV6-1 and TRBJ2-2; D may match TRBD1 or TRBD2 (5 bases each). Trimming left V 10 bases short and J 8 bases short, with 17 bases between. Per germline, CDR1 MNHNS and CDR2 SASEGT. The CDR3 contains 13 residues. CDR3 in DNA: TGTGCCAACATTATCGAGGGGCCTGGGGAGCTGTTTTTT. Encoded protein: CANIIEGPGELFF.